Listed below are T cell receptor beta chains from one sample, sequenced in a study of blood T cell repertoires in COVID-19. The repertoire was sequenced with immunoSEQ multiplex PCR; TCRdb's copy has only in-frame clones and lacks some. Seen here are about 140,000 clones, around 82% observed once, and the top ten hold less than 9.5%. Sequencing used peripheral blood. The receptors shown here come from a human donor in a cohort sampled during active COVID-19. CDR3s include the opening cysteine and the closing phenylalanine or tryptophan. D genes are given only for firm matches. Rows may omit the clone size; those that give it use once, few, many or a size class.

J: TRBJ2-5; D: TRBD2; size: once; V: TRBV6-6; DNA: TGTGCCAGCAGTCCCAGGCGGGGAGGGGCAGAGACCCAGTACTTC; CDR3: CASSPRRGGAETQYF
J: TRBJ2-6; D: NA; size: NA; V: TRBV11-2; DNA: TGTGCCAGCAGCTTAGATAGTGGTGGGGCCAACGTCCTGACTTTC; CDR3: CASSLDSGGANVLTF
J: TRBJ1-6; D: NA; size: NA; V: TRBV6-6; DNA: TGTGCCAGCAGTACGGCGACGGGGGTTAATTCACCCCTCCACTTT; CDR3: CASSTATGVNSPLHF
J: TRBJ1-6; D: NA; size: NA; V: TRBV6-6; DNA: TGTGCCAGCACCTTCGGACAGATTAATTCACCCCTCCACTTT; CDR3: CASTFGQINSPLHF
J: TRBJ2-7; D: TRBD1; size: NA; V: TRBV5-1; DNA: TGCGCCAGCAGCCTTGGGGGACAGGGATACGAGCAGTACTTC; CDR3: CASSLGGQGYEQYF
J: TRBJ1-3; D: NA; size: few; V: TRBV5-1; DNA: TGCGCCAGCAGCTTGGGACAGAGCTCTGGAAACACCATATATTTT; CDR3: CASSLGQSSGNTIYF
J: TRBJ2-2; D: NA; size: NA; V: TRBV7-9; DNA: TGTGCCAGCAGCTCGGACAGAGCGAACACCGGGGAGCTGTTTTTT; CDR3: CASSSDRANTGELFF
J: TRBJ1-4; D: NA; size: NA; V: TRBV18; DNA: TGTGCCAGCTCACTGTGGAGGGAGAATAATGAAAAACTGTTTTTT; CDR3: CASSLWRENNEKLFF
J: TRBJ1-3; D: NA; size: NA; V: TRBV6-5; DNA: TGTGCCAGCAGTTTGGGGAGCTCTGGAAACACCATATATTTT; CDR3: CASSLGSSGNTIYF
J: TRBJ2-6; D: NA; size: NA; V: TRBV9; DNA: TGTGCCAGCAGCGTATCTCCCGGGGCCAACGTCCTGACTTTC; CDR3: CASSVSPGANVLTF
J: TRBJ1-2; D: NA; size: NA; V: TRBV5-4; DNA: TGTGCCAGCAGCGGGGCCAGGGGCGGGAACTATGGCTACACCTTC; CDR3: CASSGARGGNYGYTF
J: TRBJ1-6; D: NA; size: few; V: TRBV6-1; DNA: TGTGCCAGCAGTGACAGTGAAGTTGCAGGGCTTACACCCCTCCACTTT; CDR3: CASSDSEVAGLTPLHF
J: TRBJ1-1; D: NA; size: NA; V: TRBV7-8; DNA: TGTGCCAGCAGGATAGGGGGTTACACTGAAGCTTTCTTT; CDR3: CASRIGGYTEAFF
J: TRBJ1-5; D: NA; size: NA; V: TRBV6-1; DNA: TGTGCCAGCACTCCTGGCACGGGGAATCAGCCCCAGCATTTT; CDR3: CASTPGTGNQPQHF
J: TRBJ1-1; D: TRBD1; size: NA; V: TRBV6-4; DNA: TGTGCCAGCAGTGCAAAGGGACAGGGGGGGTCTGAAGCTTTCTTT; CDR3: CASSAKGQGGSEAFF
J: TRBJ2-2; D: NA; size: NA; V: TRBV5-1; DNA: TGCGCCAGCAGCTTGGCCCTCGGAGTCGGGGAGCTGTTTTTT; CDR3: CASSLALGVGELFF
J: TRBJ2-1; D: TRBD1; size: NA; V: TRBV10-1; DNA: TGCGCCAGCAGCGTGGACAGGACCTACAATGAGCAGTTCTTC; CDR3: CASSVDRTYNEQFF
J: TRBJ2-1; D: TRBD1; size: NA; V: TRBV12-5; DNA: TGTGCTAGTGGCCCGGAGGGGACAGGGACTCATGAGCAGTTCTTC; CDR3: CASGPEGTGTHEQFF
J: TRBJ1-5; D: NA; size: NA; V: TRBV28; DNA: TGTGCCAGCATCCTGGGTAGGGCGGGACAGCCCCAGCATTTT; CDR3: CASILGRAGQPQHF
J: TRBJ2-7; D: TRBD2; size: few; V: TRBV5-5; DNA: TGTGCCAGCAGCTTCGTAGCGGGGGGCGACTCCTACGAGCAGTACTTC; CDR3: CASSFVAGGDSYEQYF
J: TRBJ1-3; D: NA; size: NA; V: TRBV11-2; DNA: TGTGCCAGCAGCTTAGAGGGACTCTCTGGAAACACCATATATTTT; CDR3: CASSLEGLSGNTIYF
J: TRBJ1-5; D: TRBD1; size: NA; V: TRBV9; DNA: TGTGCCATCCCGGGACAGGACTATCAGCCCCAGCATTTT; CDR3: CAIPGQDYQPQHF
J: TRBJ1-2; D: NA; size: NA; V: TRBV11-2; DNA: TGTGCCAGCAGCCCAGGTCAAGGGGGTGGCTACACCTTC; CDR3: CASSPGQGGGYTF
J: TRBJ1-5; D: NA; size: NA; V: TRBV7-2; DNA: TGTGCCAGCAGCTTAGTCAGGGAACTTCCCCAGCATTTT; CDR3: CASSLVRELPQHF
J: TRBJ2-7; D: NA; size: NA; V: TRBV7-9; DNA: TGTGCCAGCAGCTTAGACAGGAACACCTACGAGCAGTACTTC; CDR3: CASSLDRNTYEQYF
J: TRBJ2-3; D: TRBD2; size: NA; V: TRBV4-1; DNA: TGCGCCAGCAGCCAAGCCCTAGCGGGGGGACTCACAGATACGCAGTATTTT; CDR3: CASSQALAGGLTDTQYF
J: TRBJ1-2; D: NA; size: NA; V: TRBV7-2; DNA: TGTGCCAGCAGCTTAGGCCTGGGAGGCAGCTATGGCTACACCTTC; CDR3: CASSLGLGGSYGYTF
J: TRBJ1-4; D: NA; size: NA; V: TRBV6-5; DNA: TGTGCCAGCAGCCGCGGAGGCACTAATGAAAAACTGTTTTTT; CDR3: CASSRGGTNEKLFF
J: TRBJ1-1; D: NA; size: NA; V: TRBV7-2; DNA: TGTGCCAGCAGCTTAGCTTTGGGTGATTCGAGGAGGGTGAACACTGAAGCTTTCTTT; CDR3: CASSLALGDSRRVNTEAFF
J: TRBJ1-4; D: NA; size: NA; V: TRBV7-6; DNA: TGTGCCAGCAGCTTACGGGGGAGCGGGCAAACTAATGAAAAACTGTTTTTT; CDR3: CASSLRGSGQTNEKLFF
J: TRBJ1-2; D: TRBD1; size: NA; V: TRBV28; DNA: TGTGCCAGCAGTTTTACAGGGGACTATGGCTACACCTTC; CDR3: CASSFTGDYGYTF
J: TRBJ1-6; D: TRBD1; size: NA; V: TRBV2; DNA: TGTGCCAGCAGTCCTCCGACAGGGGATGGTTCACCCCTCCACTTT; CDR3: CASSPPTGDGSPLHF
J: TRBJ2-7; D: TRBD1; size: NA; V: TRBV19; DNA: TGTGCCAGTAAGGGGACAGGCAAGAGCTCCTACGAGCAGTACTTC; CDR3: CASKGTGKSSYEQYF
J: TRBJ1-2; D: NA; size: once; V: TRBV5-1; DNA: TGCGCCAGCAGCTTGGTACCCCGAGAGGGCTACACCTTC; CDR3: CASSLVPREGYTF
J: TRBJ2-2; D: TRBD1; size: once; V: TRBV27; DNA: TGTGCCAGCAGTGCCCGGGACAGGGAGACCGGGGAGCTGTTTTTT; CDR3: CASSARDRETGELFF
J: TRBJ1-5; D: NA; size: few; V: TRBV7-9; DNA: TGTGCCAGCAGCTGGCAGGGGCAGGGTCAGCCCCAGCATTTT; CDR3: CASSWQGQGQPQHF
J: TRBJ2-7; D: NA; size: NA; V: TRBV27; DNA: TGTGCCAGCTGTAAGACTTCCGGGACTGTGACCTACGAGCAGTACTTC; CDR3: CASCKTSGTVTYEQYF
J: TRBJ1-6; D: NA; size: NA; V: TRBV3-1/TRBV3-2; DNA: TGTGCCAGCAGCCAAAGGACAGTTAATTCACCCCTCCACTTT; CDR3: CASSQRTVNSPLHF